The 3 T cell receptor beta chains given below trace back to one sample, sequenced in a study of naive and memory T cell subsets. Two oligonucleotides, mixed equimolar, formed the beta constant-region primer covering TRBC1 and TRBC2. Each CDR3 protein gets one entry after TCRdb re-called the UMI-ligation and nested PCR reads with MiXCR. Among approximately 140,000 distinct CDR3 sequences listed, 17% were seen once. The sample taken for sequencing was naive CD4+ T cells from blood. All receptors come from a human donor in good health.

In its sample, this clonotype was seen many times. The chain joins TRBV29-1 to TRBJ2-1, with TRBD2 matching over 10 bases. Germline loops: CDR1 SQVTM, CDR2 ANQGSEA. CDR3 length equals 14 residues. V lost 6 bases to trimming and J lost 2 bases; unmatched junction nucleotides: 4. CDR3 nucleotides: TGCAGCGTACGAGCGGGAGGGCCCTACAATGAGCAGTTCTTC. Translating gives CSVRAGGPYNEQFF.

The chain combines TRBV19 with TRBJ2-3; D gene ambiguous. This CDR3 has 15 residues. Germline assignment: CDR1 LNHDA and CDR2 SQIVND (reference sequence). V was pared by 2 bases and J by 0 bases, with 9 bases between. CDR3 sequence (DNA): TGTGCCAGTAGTATATACGGGCGGAGCACAGATACGCAGTATTTT. Residues: CASSIYGRSTDTQYF.

In DNA form, the CDR3 reads TGCAGCGTTTGGGCAGGGGGCCCGAATGAGCAGTTCTTC. Translating it yields CSVWAGGPNEQFF. The chain couples TRBV29-1 to TRBJ2-1, with 8 positions matching TRBD1. Germline V gene sequence: CDR1 SQVTM, CDR2 ANQGSEA. V gave up 5 bases and J gave up 7 bases; unmatched junction bases: 7. The length of the CDR3 is 13 residues.